These T cell receptor beta chains were read from a single sample in a study of cytomegalovirus exposure and HLA in healthy donors. Using immunoSEQ multiplex PCR, the repertoire was profiled, and TCRdb retains in-frame clones only, with some absent. The table lists some 130,000 clones, around 77% of them singletons. Material: PBMCs. The receptors come from a man between 25 and 39 years old in good health. Both conserved end residues are part of each CDR3. A D gene is named only where the DNA matches it firmly. Clone size, where shown, is once, few, many, or a class for clones that have expanded.

D gene	clone size	V gene	J gene	CDR3 protein	CDR3 DNA
TRBD1	few	TRBV5-1	TRBJ2-4	CASRREAGTGNNIQYF	TGCGCCAGCCGGAGAGAAGCCGGGACAGGGAACAACATTCAGTACTTC
TRBD1	once	TRBV28	TRBJ2-7	CASSPLGQGWPYEQYF	TGTGCCAGCAGCCCTCTAGGACAGGGATGGCCCTACGAGCAGTACTTC
TRBD2	.	TRBV5-1	TRBJ2-5	CASSLDRGGGQYF	TGCGCCAGCAGCTTGGACCGCGGGGGTGGCCAGTACTTC
.	.	TRBV7-9	TRBJ1-1	CASSSTPMNTEAFF	TGTGCCAGCAGCTCCACACCGATGAACACTGAAGCTTTCTTT
.	once	TRBV5-1	TRBJ1-1	CASSWMGEDAFF	TGCGCCAGCAGCTGGATGGGGGAGGATGCTTTCTTT
.	.	TRBV2	TRBJ2-7	CGLIEARTYEQYF	TGTGGGTTAATAGAGGCTAGAACCTACGAGCAGTACTTC
.	.	TRBV7-9	TRBJ1-1	CASSPGAVDTEAFF	TGTGCCAGCAGCCCAGGGGCAGTGGACACTGAAGCTTTCTTT
TRBD1	.	TRBV30	TRBJ1-2	CACRTGPQWGYTF	TGTGCCTGTCGGACAGGGCCCCAATGGGGCTACACCTTC
.	few	TRBV9	TRBJ1-3	CASSVDGSSGNTIYF	TGTGCCAGCAGCGTAGACGGTAGCTCTGGAAACACCATATATTTT
TRBD1	.	TRBV6-5	TRBJ1-5	CASSYQKGANQPQHF	TGTGCCAGCAGTTACCAAAAGGGGGCCAATCAGCCCCAGCATTTT
.	.	TRBV30	TRBJ1-1	CAWSKQGRTEAFF	TGTGCCTGGAGTAAACAGGGAAGGACTGAAGCTTTCTTT
.	.	TRBV2	TRBJ1-3	CASSGQFHSGNTIYF	TGTGCCAGCAGTGGACAGTTTCACTCTGGAAACACCATATATTTT
.	few	TRBV7-9	TRBJ2-7	CSSSSQLVPLHEQYF	TGTTCCAGCAGCTCCCAACTAGTGCCCCTACACGAGCAGTACTTC
TRBD1	.	TRBV5-6	TRBJ1-2	CASSPGQGDYGYTF	TGTGCCAGCAGCCCGGGACAGGGTGACTATGGCTACACCTTC
.	.	TRBV7-2	TRBJ2-7	CASSLEDIFYEQYF	TGTGCCAGCAGCTTAGAGGACATCTTCTACGAGCAGTACTTC
TRBD1	.	TRBV9	TRBJ1-6	CASSGGQGSSYNSPLHF	TGTGCCAGCAGCGGGGGACAGGGTAGCTCCTATAATTCACCCCTCCACTTT
TRBD1	.	TRBV7-2	TRBJ2-5	CASSLVGIGTGQQETQYF	TGTGCCAGCAGCTTAGTGGGGATAGGGACAGGGCAACAAGAGACCCAGTACTTC
TRBD2	few	TRBV13	TRBJ2-3	CASSGTSGSTDTQYF	TGTGCCAGCAGTGGGACTAGCGGGAGCACAGATACGCAGTATTTT
.	.	TRBV19	TRBJ2-1	CASNTGTLKYNEQFF	TGTGCCAGTAATACCGGGACACTTAAGTACAATGAGCAGTTCTTC
.	once	TRBV7-3	TRBJ2-1	CASSSGMNEQFF	TGTGCCAGCAGCTCCGGGATGAATGAGCAGTTCTTC
TRBD1	.	TRBV18	TRBJ2-5	CASSPRQGNQETQYF	TGTGCCAGCTCACCACGACAGGGCAACCAAGAGACCCAGTACTTC
.	.	TRBV18	TRBJ1-4	CASSQSPGGNEKLFF	TGTGCCAGCTCACAGTCCCCCGGCGGTAATGAAAAACTGTTTTTT
TRBD1	.	TRBV6-1	TRBJ2-7	CASSATGTVSYEQYF	TGTGCCAGCAGTGCGACCGGGACAGTTTCCTACGAGCAGTACTTC
.	.	TRBV7-9	TRBJ2-3	CASRATAISTDTQYF	TGTGCCAGCAGAGCGACAGCGATAAGCACAGATACGCAGTATTTT
.	.	TRBV5-4	TRBJ1-5	CAIYRDNSNQPQHF	TGTGCCATCTACCGGGATAACAGCAATCAGCCCCAGCATTTT
.	.	TRBV2	TRBJ1-6	CASSEGRAPPLHF	TGTGCCAGCAGTGAGGGCCGCGCCCCCCCCCTCCACTTT
TRBD2	.	TRBV25-1	TRBJ2-7	CASRASGSLSYEQYF	TGTGCCAGCAGGGCTAGCGGGAGTCTCTCCTACGAGCAGTACTTC
.	once	TRBV4-1	TRBJ2-2	CASSQDFRGHVPGELFF	TGCGCCAGCAGCCAAGATTTTAGGGGCCACGTTCCCGGGGAGCTGTTTTTT